The rows below give T cell receptor beta chains drawn from one sample of a study of human T cells and chemical hapten exposure. In TCRdb, the RACE reads were re-called with MiXCR into one record per CDR3 protein. The sample has tens of thousands of distinct CDR3 sequences, 12% seen once; the top ten hold roughly 3.4%. The input for sequencing was whole blood, taken in connection with sensitization to the hapten diphenylcyclopropenone (DPC). The source is a woman aged 55-70 years with alopecia areata. Some clones in this sample may be carry-over from other donors' samples. The conserved cysteine and the conserved F or W are not part of the CDR3 here.

V,CDR3
TRBV11-2,ASSLGAGAYEQY
TRBV6-6,ASSPGTLEDTQY
TRBV20-1,SARDLGGETQY
TRBV5-4,ASSLAGSFSGANVLT
TRBV29-1,SGWTGGIEKLF
TRBV20-1,SARLPLGTGDTYEQY
TRBV20-1,SARSRDSSNEQF
TRBV7-9,ASSYTGGGETQY
TRBV11-2,ASSSIGSTYEQY
TRBV9,ASSSTSTGELF
TRBV19,ASSVQGAEEKLF
TRBV6-5,ASSFTRQGDTEAF
TRBV12-3/TRBV12-4,ASSSEGGGQETQY
TRBV2,ASRVTGTEQF
TRBV6-5,ASSYSVAPNSPLH
TRBV5-1,ASSFRLAGDTQY
TRBV5-6,ASAGTGGYEQY
TRBV6-1,ASSLQGVDTEAF
TRBV2,ASSAGFQETQY
TRBV4-2,ASSQPDSNQPQH
TRBV10-3,ATQAAVSRDTQY
TRBV6-1,ASSTPLLKTQH
TRBV5-1,ASSLKGLGYQETQY
TRBV20-1,SARTNLLAGSQETQY
TRBV6-6,ASRTGQQLYEQY
TRBV30,AWSRNRADTEAF
TRBV4-2,ASSQDLPRGTGNTIY
TRBV15,ATSKATLAGGKDTQY
TRBV3-1,ASQGQGATEAF
TRBV18,ASSPRGSDTEAF
TRBV18,ASSPFVGTTEAF
TRBV9,ASSVVRQPQH
TRBV4-1,ASSQASVSTGELF
TRBV7-2,ASSFVRGGLGMSTEAF
TRBV7-9,ASSPGTAGGSNQPQH
TRBV18,ASSPWTGGSFPGYT
TRBV27,ASSDQGQNYNSPLH
TRBV11-2,ASSSGGAGETQY
TRBV12-3/TRBV12-4,ASSPGGGLLEQF
TRBV5-5,ASSRTGLAGSSTDTQY
TRBV10-2,ASSEPSVSAPPYGYT
TRBV4-1,ASSQGTGLAAGELF
TRBV11-2,ASSGGGSTYSTDTQY
TRBV2,ASRDTSGGTYEQY
TRBV11-2,ASGRLAGSGNTQY
TRBV18,ASSPGTANTGELF
TRBV5-1,ASSEWEGYEQY